This T cell receptor (beta chain) was sequenced during a study of identical twins. Study-wide points: High-abundance cord blood beta clonotypes had fewer insertions; memory repertoires showed none.

Germline CDR1 and CDR2: MNHEY and SMNVEV (reference sequence). Deletions cut 6 bases from V and 2 bases from J, with 11 bases between. This CDR3 is 14 amino acids long. One entry per CDR3 protein results from TCRdb running MiXCR on the 5' RACE reads. The sample lists hundreds of thousands of distinct CDR3 sequences; over 15% were seen once. A few counts support this clonotype. Its target is not known. These data were also filed under a second study, of T cells expressing NK-cell markers. That work adds: Repertoire data for TCR beta were derived from sorted T cells (CD3+CD56+NKG2C+, CD3+CD56+NKG2C- and CD3+CD56-NKG2C+).

V usage is TRBV27 and J usage is TRBJ1-5; D uncertain. Sequenced sample: PBMCs. The TCR sequence derives from a woman aged 18 to 35 in good health. DNA for the CDR3: TGTGCCAGCAGCCGCTCGGGAGGCAATCAGCCCCAGCATTTT. Encoded protein: CASSRSGGNQPQHF.